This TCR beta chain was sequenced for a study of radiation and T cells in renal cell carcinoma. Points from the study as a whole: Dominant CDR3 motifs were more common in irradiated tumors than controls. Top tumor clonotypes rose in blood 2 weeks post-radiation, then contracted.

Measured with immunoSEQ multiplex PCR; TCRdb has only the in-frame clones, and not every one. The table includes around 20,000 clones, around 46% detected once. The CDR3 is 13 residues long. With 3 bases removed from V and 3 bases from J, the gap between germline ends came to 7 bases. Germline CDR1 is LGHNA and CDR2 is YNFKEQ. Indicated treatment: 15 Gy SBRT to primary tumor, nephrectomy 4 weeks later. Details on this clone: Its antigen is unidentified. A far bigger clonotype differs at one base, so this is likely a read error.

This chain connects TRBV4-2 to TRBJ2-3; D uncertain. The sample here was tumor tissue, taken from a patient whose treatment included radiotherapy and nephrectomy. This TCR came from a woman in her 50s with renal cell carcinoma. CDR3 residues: CASSHLVTDTQYF. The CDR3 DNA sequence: TGTGCCAGCAGCCACCTAGTGACAGATACGCAGTATTTT.